These T cell receptor beta chains were read from a single sample in a study of T-cell reconstitution after alpha-beta-depleted transplantation in children. TCRdb recomputed calls from the PCR reads with MiXCR, one row per CDR3 protein. The data contain 700,000 to 950,000 distinct CDR3 sequences, 15% to 20% of them singletons. The sequenced sample was PBMCs, mostly from graft donor cells, obtained 360 days after TCRalphabeta/CD19-depleted stem cell transplant. The origin of the receptors is a male patient between 5 and 17 years old who had a stem cell transplant for acute lymphoblastic leukemia, so the T cells may come from the graft donor. The conserved cysteine and the conserved F or W are not part of the CDR3 here. D genes are given only for firm matches. Not every row has a clone size; where given, it reads once, few, many or a size class.

CDR3aa: ASSLEGGDTGELF; abundance: NA; v_gene: TRBV5-5; d_gene: NA
CDR3aa: ASSDGGNYGYT; abundance: few; v_gene: TRBV25-1; d_gene: NA
CDR3aa: SVEDLTDTDTQY; abundance: many; v_gene: TRBV29-1; d_gene: NA
CDR3aa: ASSRRQDWPQH; abundance: NA; v_gene: TRBV6-5; d_gene: NA
CDR3aa: ASSHPSTGNYNEQF; abundance: few; v_gene: TRBV4-1; d_gene: TRBD1
CDR3aa: ASSLGPGPSTDTQY; abundance: NA; v_gene: TRBV5-1; d_gene: NA
CDR3aa: ASTQAYNTEAF; abundance: few; v_gene: TRBV4-1; d_gene: NA
CDR3aa: ASSLLSPGTGYYEQY; abundance: NA; v_gene: TRBV28; d_gene: NA
CDR3aa: ASSYSDGTGYNEQY; abundance: NA; v_gene: TRBV6-5; d_gene: TRBD1
CDR3aa: ASSWRGGNTEAF; abundance: many; v_gene: TRBV27; d_gene: NA
CDR3aa: ASSLYDRPQPQH; abundance: few; v_gene: TRBV18; d_gene: NA
CDR3aa: SARDPWGQPQH; abundance: NA; v_gene: TRBV20-1; d_gene: NA
CDR3aa: ATSRDFLDGSQETQY; abundance: NA; v_gene: TRBV15; d_gene: NA
CDR3aa: ASSLIGTGEDEQY; abundance: NA; v_gene: TRBV7-3; d_gene: TRBD1
CDR3aa: ASSQGGQGPYNEQF; abundance: few; v_gene: TRBV3-1; d_gene: TRBD1
CDR3aa: ATKDTLNTGELF; abundance: few; v_gene: TRBV7-7; d_gene: NA
CDR3aa: ASSSNYKGPSYEQY; abundance: many; v_gene: TRBV7-6; d_gene: NA
CDR3aa: ASSVTGMGNQPQH; abundance: few; v_gene: TRBV12-3/TRBV12-4; d_gene: TRBD1
CDR3aa: SVEARVSDTEAF; abundance: few; v_gene: TRBV29-1; d_gene: NA
CDR3aa: ASSYSYFEGHSYNEQF; abundance: NA; v_gene: TRBV6-5; d_gene: NA
CDR3aa: ASTFLGPLAGVIFSNTGELF; abundance: few; v_gene: TRBV21-1; d_gene: NA
CDR3aa: ASSLGVEQF; abundance: many; v_gene: TRBV5-1; d_gene: NA
CDR3aa: ASSLGTGNEAF; abundance: NA; v_gene: TRBV5-1; d_gene: TRBD1
CDR3aa: ASSTGPRYEQY; abundance: NA; v_gene: TRBV27; d_gene: NA
CDR3aa: SARERGSPLH; abundance: NA; v_gene: TRBV20-1; d_gene: NA
CDR3aa: ASSSLRKADTQY; abundance: many; v_gene: TRBV5-4; d_gene: NA
CDR3aa: ASSPGTGLGTEAF; abundance: few; v_gene: TRBV6-1; d_gene: TRBD1
CDR3aa: ASSYSSGSADTQY; abundance: NA; v_gene: TRBV6-5; d_gene: TRBD2
CDR3aa: ASRSGLAGPGANVLT; abundance: NA; v_gene: TRBV6-5; d_gene: TRBD2
CDR3aa: ASSLWELGEETQY; abundance: few; v_gene: TRBV3-1; d_gene: NA
CDR3aa: ASSLWLGGAYNSPLH; abundance: few; v_gene: TRBV7-2; d_gene: TRBD1
CDR3aa: SVGPTRETQY; abundance: many; v_gene: TRBV29-1; d_gene: NA
CDR3aa: ASSPDNNEQF; abundance: NA; v_gene: TRBV27; d_gene: NA
CDR3aa: ASSEWGFGGRNEQY; abundance: NA; v_gene: TRBV25-1; d_gene: NA
CDR3aa: ASSQDRQGGTEAF; abundance: few; v_gene: TRBV4-1; d_gene: TRBD1
CDR3aa: SVEAVTGNEQF; abundance: few; v_gene: TRBV29-1; d_gene: NA
CDR3aa: SAPTGGWETQY; abundance: NA; v_gene: TRBV29-1; d_gene: TRBD1
CDR3aa: ASSYPTSTGQGQPQH; abundance: few; v_gene: TRBV6-2/TRBV6-3; d_gene: NA
CDR3aa: SVSPIRQQETQY; abundance: few; v_gene: TRBV29-1; d_gene: NA
CDR3aa: ASSWGDGMNTEAF; abundance: many; v_gene: TRBV7-9; d_gene: NA
CDR3aa: ATQVAAGTDTQY; abundance: few; v_gene: TRBV10-3; d_gene: NA
CDR3aa: ASSPRAGETDTQY; abundance: NA; v_gene: TRBV4-1; d_gene: TRBD2
CDR3aa: ASSLRDTASGELF; abundance: many; v_gene: TRBV5-1; d_gene: NA
CDR3aa: ASSRQGATNSPLH; abundance: NA; v_gene: TRBV18; d_gene: TRBD1
CDR3aa: ASSSFGRGTRTEAF; abundance: many; v_gene: TRBV7-2; d_gene: NA
CDR3aa: ASSGVLRRGKANYGYT; abundance: NA; v_gene: TRBV11-2; d_gene: NA
CDR3aa: ASSKKGQENTGELF; abundance: NA; v_gene: TRBV27; d_gene: TRBD1
CDR3aa: ASSPGTSGGGDTQY; abundance: NA; v_gene: TRBV7-3; d_gene: TRBD2
CDR3aa: ATSDLPFSGANVLT; abundance: NA; v_gene: TRBV24-1; d_gene: NA
CDR3aa: AISDLDEQF; abundance: many; v_gene: TRBV10-3; d_gene: NA